Following are 5 T cell receptor beta chains from one sample sequenced in a study of regulatory T cells in long-lasting Graves disease (dated by TCRdb to the early 2020s). Libraries came from multiplex PCR. Instrument on record: Illumina HiSeq 4000. To build TCR beta libraries, CDR3 regions were amplified by Arm-PCR using iRepertoire HTBI primers. TCRdb passed the public sequencing reads through fastp at Q25 and MiXCR, retaining productive beta sequences. Every entry covers one CDR3 protein and lists the most common genes and DNA from its rows. This sample has under 500,000 distinct CDR3 sequences in its table, and around 21% of those were observed once. The top ten clones comprise less than 25% of the sample. The sample's time point label, decoded: persistent/refractory GD, antithyroid drugs over 5 years with positive TRAb. For both TCR sequencing and RNA sequencing, RNA was extracted from PBMCs using TRIzol.

The starting material was peripheral blood mononuclear cells (PBMCs), obtained when the disease was refractory, from a patient treated with antithyroid drugs. Every receptor here comes from a female donor with Graves disease.

To note about this clonotype: This may be a read error: a much more frequent sequence differs by one nucleotide. The rearrangement joins TRBV28 to TRBJ2-7; D is undetermined. This CDR3 is built from 13 residues. Germline V gives CDR1 MDHEN, CDR2 SYDVKM. Written as DNA, the CDR3 is TGTGCCAGCCTGGCTGGGCCCCCCTACGGGCAGTACTTC. This codes for CASLAGPPYGQYF. Together with reference TRBV28 and TRBJ2-7, the CDR3 gives the full variable domain: DVKVTQSSRYLVKRTGEKVFLECVQDMDHENMFWYRQDPGLGLRLIYFSYDVKMKEKGDIPEGYSVSREKKERFSLILESASTNQTSMYLCASLAGPPYGQYFGPGTRLTVT.

There are many counts of this clonotype. The chain is built from TRBV6-1 and TRBJ1-2; unclear D gene. The V end lost 1 base, the J end lost 9 bases, and 12 bases lay between the germline ends. CDR3 length equals 13 residues. Looked up from germline, CDR1 is MNHNS and CDR2 is SASEGT. The CDR3 DNA follows: TGTGCCAGCAGTGAAGTAATGGCTCGGAGCTACACCTTC. Translating it yields CASSEVMARSYTF.

The gene calls are TRBV29-1 and TRBJ1-2; a weak D match, TRBD1 (5 bases). CDR1 is SQVTM and CDR2 is ANQGSEA in the germline V gene. The CDR3 runs to 11 residues. Trimming removed 6 bases at V and 8 bases at J, with 13 bases between. DNA for the CDR3: TGCAGCGTAACGGGGGGGGAAGGCTACACCTTC. Amino acid sequence: CSVTGGEGYTF.

The rearrangement links TRBV20-1 to TRBJ1-4, with D perhaps matching TRBD1 (5 bases). Germline V gene lookup returns CDR1 DFQATT and CDR2 SNEGSKA (reference sequence). Trimming pared 4 bases from V and 4 bases from J, leaving 16 bases between. This CDR3 comprises 15 residues. CDR3 loop: CSAIGVTGNNEKLFF. CDR3 bases: TGCAGTGCTATAGGGGTGACGGGTAATAATGAAAAACTGTTTTTT.

This clonotype came up a few times. Here the CDR3 reads CASSQDRGQYNSPLHF. The CDR3 bases are TGTGCCAGCAGCCAAGATCGCGGACAGTATAATTCACCCCTCCACTTT. V and J are TRBV3-1 and TRBJ1-6, with D maybe TRBD1 (6 bases). CDR3 size: 16 residues. Germline CDR1 is LGHDT and CDR2 is YNNKEL (reference sequence). The germline V and J ends were trimmed by 0 bases and 4 bases, with 10 bases remaining between them.